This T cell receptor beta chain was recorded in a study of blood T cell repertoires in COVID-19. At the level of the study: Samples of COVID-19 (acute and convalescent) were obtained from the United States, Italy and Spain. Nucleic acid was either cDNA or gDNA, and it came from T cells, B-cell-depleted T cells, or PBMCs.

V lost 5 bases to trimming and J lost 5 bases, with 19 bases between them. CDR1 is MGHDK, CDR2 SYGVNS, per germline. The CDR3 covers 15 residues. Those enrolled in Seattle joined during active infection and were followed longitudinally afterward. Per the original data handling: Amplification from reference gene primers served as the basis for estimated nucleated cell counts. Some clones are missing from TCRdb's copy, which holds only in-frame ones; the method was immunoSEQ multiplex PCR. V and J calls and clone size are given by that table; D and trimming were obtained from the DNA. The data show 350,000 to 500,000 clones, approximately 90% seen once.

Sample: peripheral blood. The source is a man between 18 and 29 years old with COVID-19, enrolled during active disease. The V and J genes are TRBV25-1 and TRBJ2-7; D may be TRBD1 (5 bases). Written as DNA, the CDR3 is TGTGCCAGCAGTCCAACCTTAGGGGTTAGACACGAGCAGTACTTC. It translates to CASSPTLGVRHEQYF.